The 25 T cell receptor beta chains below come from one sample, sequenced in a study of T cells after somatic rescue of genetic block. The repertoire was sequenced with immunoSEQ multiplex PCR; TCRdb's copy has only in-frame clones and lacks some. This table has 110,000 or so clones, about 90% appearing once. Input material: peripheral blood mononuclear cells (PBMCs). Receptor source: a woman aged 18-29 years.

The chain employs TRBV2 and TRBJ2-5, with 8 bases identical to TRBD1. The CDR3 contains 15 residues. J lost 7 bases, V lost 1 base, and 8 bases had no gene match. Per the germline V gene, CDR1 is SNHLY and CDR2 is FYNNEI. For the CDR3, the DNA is TGTGCCAGCAGTGAAGTGCAGGGGGCCCTGGGGACCCAGTACTTC. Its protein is CASSEVQGALGTQYF.

CDR3 protein: CASSLGLGPTGEQYF. The CDR3, as DNA: TGTGCCAGCAGCTTAGGATTAGGGCCCACCGGGGAGCAGTACTTC. The rearrangement uses TRBV11-2 and TRBJ2-7; D is unclear. Trimming pared 1 base from V and 7 bases from J, leaving 17 bases between. Germline CDR1 reads SGHAT; CDR2 reads FQNNGV. The CDR3 extends over 15 amino acids.

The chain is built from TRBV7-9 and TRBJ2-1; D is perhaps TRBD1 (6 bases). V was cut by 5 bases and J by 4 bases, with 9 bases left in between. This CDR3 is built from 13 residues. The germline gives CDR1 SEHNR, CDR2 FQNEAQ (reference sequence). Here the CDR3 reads CASSPTGYNEQFF. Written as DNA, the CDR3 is TGTGCCAGCAGCCCCACAGGGTACAATGAGCAGTTCTTC.

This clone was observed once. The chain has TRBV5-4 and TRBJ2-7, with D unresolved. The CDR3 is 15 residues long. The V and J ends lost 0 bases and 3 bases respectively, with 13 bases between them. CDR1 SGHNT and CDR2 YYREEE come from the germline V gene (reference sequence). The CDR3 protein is CASSLDPTTNYEQYF. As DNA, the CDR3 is TGTGCCAGCAGCTTGGACCCCACCACTAACTACGAGCAGTACTTC.

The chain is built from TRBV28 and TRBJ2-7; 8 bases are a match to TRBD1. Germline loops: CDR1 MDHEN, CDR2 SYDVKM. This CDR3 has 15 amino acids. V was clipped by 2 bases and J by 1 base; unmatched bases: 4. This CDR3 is CASSLKGQASYEQYF. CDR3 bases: TGTGCCAGCAGTTTAAAGGGACAGGCGTCCTACGAGCAGTACTTC.

The CDR3, as DNA: TGTGCCATCAGGGGGGACGGATCTAACTATGGCTACACCTTC. This translates into CAIRGDGSNYGYTF. The chain combines TRBV10-3 with TRBJ1-2; TRBD1 is a possible D gene (5 bases). Looked up from germline, CDR1 is ENHRY and CDR2 is SYGVKD. Deletions cut 6 bases from V and 0 bases from J, with 11 bases between. The CDR3 length is 14 residues.

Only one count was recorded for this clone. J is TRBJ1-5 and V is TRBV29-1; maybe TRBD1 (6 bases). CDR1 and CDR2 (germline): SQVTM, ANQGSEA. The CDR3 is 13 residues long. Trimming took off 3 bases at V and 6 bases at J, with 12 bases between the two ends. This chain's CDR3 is CSVDLGAGQPQHF. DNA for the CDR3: TGCAGCGTTGATTTGGGGGCCGGTCAGCCCCAGCATTTT.

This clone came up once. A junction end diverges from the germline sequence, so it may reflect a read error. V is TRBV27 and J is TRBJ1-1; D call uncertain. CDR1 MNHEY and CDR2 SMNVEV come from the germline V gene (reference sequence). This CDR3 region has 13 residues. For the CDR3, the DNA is TGTTCCAGCAGCGGCATTATGAACACTGAAGCTTTCTTT. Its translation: CSSSGIMNTEAFF.

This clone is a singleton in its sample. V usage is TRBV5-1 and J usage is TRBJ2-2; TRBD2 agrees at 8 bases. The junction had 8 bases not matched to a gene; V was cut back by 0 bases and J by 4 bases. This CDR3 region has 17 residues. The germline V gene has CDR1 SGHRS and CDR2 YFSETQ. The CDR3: CASSLGASGLLTGELFF. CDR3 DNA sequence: TGCGCCAGCAGCTTGGGGGCTAGCGGGCTACTCACCGGGGAGCTGTTTTTT. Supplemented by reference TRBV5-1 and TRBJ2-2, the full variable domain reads KAGVTQTPRYLIKTRGQQVTLSCSPISGHRSVSWYQQTPGQGLQFLFEYFSETQRNKGNFPGRFSGRQFSNSRSEMNVSTLELGDSALYLCASSLGASGLLTGELFFGEGSRLTVL.

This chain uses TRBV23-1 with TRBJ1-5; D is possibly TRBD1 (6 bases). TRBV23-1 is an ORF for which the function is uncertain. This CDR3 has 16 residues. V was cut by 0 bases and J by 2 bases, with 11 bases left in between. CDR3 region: CASSQSPDSCNQPQHF. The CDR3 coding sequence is TGCGCCAGCAGTCAATCCCCGGACAGCTGCAATCAGCCCCAGCATTTT.

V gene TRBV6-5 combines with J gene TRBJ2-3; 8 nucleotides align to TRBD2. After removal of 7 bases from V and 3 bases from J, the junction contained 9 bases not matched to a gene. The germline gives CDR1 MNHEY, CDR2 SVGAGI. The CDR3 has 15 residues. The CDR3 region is CASTPRRGATDTQYF. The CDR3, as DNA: TGTGCCAGCACCCCACGGCGGGGGGCGACAGATACGCAGTATTTT.

The CDR3 region has the DNA TGTGCCAGCAGCTTGGCCGGAGGGGAGGCTTATAGCAATCAGCCCCAGCATTTT. Amino acids: CASSLAGGEAYSNQPQHF. The V and J genes are TRBV5-8 and TRBJ1-5; TRBD1 is a possible D gene (5 bases). With 0 bases removed from V and 0 bases from J, the gap between germline ends came to 16 bases. CDR1 and CDR2 (germline): SGHTS, YDEGEE. The CDR3 covers 18 residues. Complete variable domain (other parts from reference TRBV5-8 and TRBJ1-5): EAGVTQSPTHLIKTRGQQATLRCSPISGHTSVYWYQQALGLGLQFLLWYDEGEERNRGNFPPRFSGRQFPNYSSELNVNALELEDSALYLCASSLAGGEAYSNQPQHFGDGTRLSIL.

The CDR3 region is CASRRQAPGYEQYF. In nucleotides, the CDR3 is TGTGCCAGCAGGCGACAGGCACCTGGCTACGAGCAGTACTTC. V is TRBV27 and J is TRBJ2-7; a possible D gene is TRBD1 (6 bases). The ends were cut back, 6 bases at V and 3 bases at J, with 15 bases in the middle. Looked up from germline, CDR1 is MNHEY and CDR2 is SMNVEV (reference sequence). The CDR3 runs 14 residues.

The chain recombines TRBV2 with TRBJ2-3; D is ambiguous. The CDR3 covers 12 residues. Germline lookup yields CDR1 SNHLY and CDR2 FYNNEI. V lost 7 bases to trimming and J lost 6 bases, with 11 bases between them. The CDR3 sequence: CASTPSRDTQYF. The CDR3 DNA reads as TGTGCCAGCACCCCAAGCCGGGATACGCAGTATTTT.

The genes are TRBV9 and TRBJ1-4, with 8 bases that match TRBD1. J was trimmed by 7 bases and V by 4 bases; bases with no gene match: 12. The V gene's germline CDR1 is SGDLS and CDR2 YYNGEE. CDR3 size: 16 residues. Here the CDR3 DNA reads TGTGCCAGCAGCCCCACCCCAGGGGGCGACTTTGAAAAACTGTTTTTT. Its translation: CASSPTPGGDFEKLFF.

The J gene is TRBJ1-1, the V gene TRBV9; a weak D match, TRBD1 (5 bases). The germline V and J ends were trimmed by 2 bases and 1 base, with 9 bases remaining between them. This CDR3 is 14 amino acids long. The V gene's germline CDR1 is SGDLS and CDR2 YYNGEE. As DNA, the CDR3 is TGTGCCAGCAGCGTGGGACCTACGAACACTGAAGCTTTCTTT. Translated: CASSVGPTNTEAFF.

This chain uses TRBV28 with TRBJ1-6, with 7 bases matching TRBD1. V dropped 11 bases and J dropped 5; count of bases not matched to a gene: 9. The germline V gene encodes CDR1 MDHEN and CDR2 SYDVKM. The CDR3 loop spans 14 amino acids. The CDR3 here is CASLGQGDNSPLHF. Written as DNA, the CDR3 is TGTGCCTCGCTCGGGCAGGGGGATAATTCACCCCTCCACTTT.

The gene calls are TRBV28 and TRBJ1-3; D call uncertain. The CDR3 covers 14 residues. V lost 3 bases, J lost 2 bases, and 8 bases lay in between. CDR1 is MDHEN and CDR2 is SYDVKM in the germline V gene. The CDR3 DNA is TGTGCCAGCAGTTTTGGTACGCCTGGAAACACCATATATTTT. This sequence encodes CASSFGTPGNTIYF.

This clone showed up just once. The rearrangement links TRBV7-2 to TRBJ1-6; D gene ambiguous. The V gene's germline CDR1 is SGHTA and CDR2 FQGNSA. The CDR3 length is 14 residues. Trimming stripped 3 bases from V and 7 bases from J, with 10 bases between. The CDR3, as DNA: TGTGCCAGCAGCTTTTGGCAGGAGAATTCACCCCTCCACTTT. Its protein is CASSFWQENSPLHF.

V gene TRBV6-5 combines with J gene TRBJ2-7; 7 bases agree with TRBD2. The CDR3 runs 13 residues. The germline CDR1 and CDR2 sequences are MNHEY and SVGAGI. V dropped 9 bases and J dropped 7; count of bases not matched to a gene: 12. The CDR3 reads CASELKKGGEQYF. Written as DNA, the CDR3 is TGTGCCAGTGAGTTAAAGAAGGGAGGGGAGCAGTACTTC.

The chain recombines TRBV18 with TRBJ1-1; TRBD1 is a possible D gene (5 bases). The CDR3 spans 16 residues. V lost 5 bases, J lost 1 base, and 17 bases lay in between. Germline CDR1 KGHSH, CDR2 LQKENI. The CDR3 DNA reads TGTGCCAGCTCATCTCGGGACCCGATTACGAACACTGAAGCTTTCTTT. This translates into CASSSRDPITNTEAFF. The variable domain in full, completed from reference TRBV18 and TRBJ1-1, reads NAGVMQNPRHLVRRRGQEARLRCSPMKGHSHVYWYRQLPEEGLKFMVYLQKENIIDESGMPKERFSAEFPKEGPSILRIQQVVRGDSAAYFCASSSRDPITNTEAFFGQGTRLTVV.

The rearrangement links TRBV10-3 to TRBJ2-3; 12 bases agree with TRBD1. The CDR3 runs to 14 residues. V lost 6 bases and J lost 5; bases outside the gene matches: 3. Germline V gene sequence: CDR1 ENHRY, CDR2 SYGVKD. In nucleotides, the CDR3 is TGTGCCATCAGCCGGGACAGGGGGCAAGATACGCAGTATTTT. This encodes CAISRDRGQDTQYF.

Written as DNA, the CDR3 is TGTGCCAGCAGCTCCCCCGGGACAGGCCTGTTCTTC. It yields the protein CASSSPGTGLFF. The rearrangement links TRBV7-3 to TRBJ2-1; TRBD1 matches at 8 bases. CDR1 and CDR2 (germline): SGHTA, FQGTGA. J lost 15 bases, V lost 4 bases, and 8 bases had no gene match. The length of the CDR3 is 12 residues.

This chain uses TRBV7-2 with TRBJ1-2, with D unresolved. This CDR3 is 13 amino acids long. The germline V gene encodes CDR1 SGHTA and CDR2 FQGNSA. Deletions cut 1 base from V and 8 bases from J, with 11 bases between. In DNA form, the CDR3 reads TGTGCCAGCAGCTTAGGACCTCTGGGGGGCTACACCTTC. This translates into CASSLGPLGGYTF. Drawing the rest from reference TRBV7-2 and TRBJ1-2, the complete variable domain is GAGVSQSPSNKVTEKGKDVELRCDPISGHTALYWYRQSLGQGLEFLIYFQGNSAPDKSGLPSDRFSAERTGGSVSTLTIQRTQQEDSAVYLCASSLGPLGGYTFGSGTRLTVV.

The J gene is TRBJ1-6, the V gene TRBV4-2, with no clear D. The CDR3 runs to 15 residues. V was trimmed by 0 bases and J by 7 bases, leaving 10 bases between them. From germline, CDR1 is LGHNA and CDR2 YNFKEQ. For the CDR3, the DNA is TGTGCCAGCAGCCAAGATTTTCTGGAGAATTCACCCCTCCACTTT. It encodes CASSQDFLENSPLHF.